The entry below describes one TCR beta chain. The sample originates from a study of blood T cell repertoires in COVID-19. Study-wide context: Material from acute and convalescent COVID-19 was sourced from the United States, Italy and Spain. PBMCs, B-cell-depleted T cells, or T cells provided the cDNA or gDNA that made up the material.

As handled by the study authors: Nucleated cell counts were estimated from reference gene primer amplification. Clones were read by immunoSEQ multiplex PCR, and TCRdb kept only the in-frame ones, dropping some. The V and J calls and clone size were taken over from that table, and D and trimming were inferred from the DNA. The data show about 140,000 clones, approximately 82% seen once. V gave up 1 base and J gave up 1 base; unmatched junction bases: 5. The CDR3 is 19 residues long. The germline V gene encodes CDR1 SGHAT and CDR2 FQNNGV. V usage is TRBV11-2 and J usage is TRBJ2-2; TRBD2 matches at 14 bases. Sequences were obtained from peripheral blood. The source is a human donor in a cohort sampled during active COVID-19. The CDR3 nucleotides are TGTGCCAGCAGCTTAGTACGGGGGACTAGCGGGAGGAACACCGGGGAGCTGTTTTTT. As protein: CASSLVRGTSGRNTGELFF.